The sequence of this TCR beta chain was determined in a study of shared clonotypes between healthy human individuals. Study information: Three plates each covered CD4 naive and memory; CD8 naive two, CD8 memory one.

A CD45RA-negative memory subset and a CD45RA+ naive subset were separated from the CD4+ cells. V lost 0 bases, J lost 3 bases, and 14 bases lay in between. From germline, CDR1 is GTSNPN and CDR2 SVGIG (reference sequence). The CDR3 is 15 amino acids. Each cell subset's genomic DNA was divided evenly among several immunoSEQ plates. Assay used: immunoSEQ multiplex PCR; TCRdb lists only in-frame clones, some missing. The sample contains over 850,000 clones, roughly 74% of which appear only once. The chain uses TRBV30 and TRBJ1-2; no reliable D call. Sequencing was performed on memory CD4+ T cells from PBMCs. The subset was: CD45RA-negative fraction. This clonotype was obtained from a man in his late teens or twenties in good health. Some clones in this sample may be carry-over from other donors' samples. CDR3 DNA: TGTGCCTGGAGTGTACCCGGGGTTACGGACTATGGCTACACCTTC. It yields the protein CAWSVPGVTDYGYTF. The full variable domain, its missing parts supplied by reference TRBV30 and TRBJ1-2, is SQTIHQWPATLVQPVGSPLSLECTVEGTSNPNLYWYRQAAGRGLQLLFYSVGIGQISSEVPQNLSASRPQDRQFILSSKKLLLSDSGFYLCAWSVPGVTDYGYTFGSGTRLTVV.